This T cell receptor beta chain was recorded in a study of blood T cell repertoires in COVID-19. Study-wide context: Specimens from acute and convalescent COVID-19 originated in the United States, Italy and Spain. T cells, B-cell-depleted T cells, or PBMCs provided the cDNA or gDNA that served as material.

Some clones are missing from TCRdb's copy, which holds only in-frame ones; the method was immunoSEQ multiplex PCR. The sample holds tens of thousands of clones, around nine tenths seen once. V was trimmed by 3 bases and J by 4 bases, leaving 9 bases between them. Germline V CDR1 and CDR2: MGHRA, YSYEKL. The CDR3 extends over 14 amino acids. The sample consisted of peripheral blood. The chain uses TRBV4-1 and TRBJ2-2, with D unclear. The sequence derives from a woman at least 80 years old with acute or convalescent COVID-19. CDR3 protein: CASSHRHATGELFF. As DNA, the CDR3 is TGCGCCAGCAGCCATCGACACGCCACCGGGGAGCTGTTTTTT.